Sequencing of this TCR beta chain was carried out in a study of blood T cell repertoires in COVID-19. The CDR3 has 17 residues. Germline V CDR1 and CDR2: LNHNV, YYDKDF (reference sequence). The V end was cut by 1 base, the J end by 4 bases, with 17 bases between. Recovered participants had two consecutive negative NP/OP PCR tests, healthcare professional clearance, or symptom resolution. Clones were read by immunoSEQ multiplex PCR, and TCRdb kept only the in-frame ones, dropping some. In the table there are fewer than 250,000 clones, roughly 83% of which are singletons. The gene calls are TRBV15 and TRBJ2-1; tentative D call: TRBD1 (5 bases). The sequencing sample was made of PBMCs or T cells enriched from blood (not recorded which). This TCR was recovered from a woman aged 25-40 years who had recovered from COVID-19. Here the CDR3 reads CATSRASTGHEYNEQFF. The CDR3 nucleotides are TGTGCCACCAGCAGAGCCTCAACAGGTCACGAATACAATGAGCAGTTCTTC. Complete variable domain (other parts from reference TRBV15 and TRBJ2-1): DAMVIQNPRYQVTQFGKPVTLSCSQTLNHNVMYWYQQKSSQAPKLLFHYYDKDFNNEADTPDNFQSRRPNTSFCFLDIRSPGLGDTAMYLCATSRASTGHEYNEQFFGPGTRLTVL.